This TCR beta chain was obtained from a study of sequential checkpoint blockade in melanoma. About the study: First-line arms were nivolumab then ipilimumab, or the reverse, randomized 1:1. Each arm's sequence ended with maintenance nivolumab.

Treatment of the sample: randomized to nivolumab then ipilimumab (arm A) or the reverse (arm B). PBMC sorting kept live CD3+CD8+ cells without CD19 or CD56. TCRdb keeps only in-frame clones here, not all; method: immunoSEQ multiplex PCR. The top ten clones hold 15% to 20% of a sample with approximately 13,000 clones, 52% of them seen once. Germline V gives CDR1 MNHEY, CDR2 SVGAGI. The CDR3 covers 14 residues. J gave up 3 bases and V 7 bases, and 5 bases lay outside the gene matches. The TCR was taken from a human donor with melanoma. The material was CD8+ T cells sorted from blood (inferred from file names), obtained from a patient given nivolumab and ipilimumab in sequence. The V call is TRBV6-5, the J call TRBJ2-3, with TRBD1 matching 9 bases. The CDR3 here is CASTGTGRTDTQYF. CDR3 nucleotide sequence: TGTGCCAGCACCGGGACAGGGCGGACAGATACGCAGTATTTT.